Shown below are 23 T cell receptor beta chains from a single sample sequenced in a study of blood T cell repertoires in COVID-19. Repertoires were generated with immunoSEQ multiplex PCR, while TCRdb's copy carries only in-frame clones and drops some. The data hold 150,000 to 200,000 clones, with 85% observed a single time. Sequenced sample: peripheral blood. The receptors were gathered from a person in their 70s with COVID-19, enrolled during active disease.

This clone was seen more than once but under ten times. The V call is TRBV19, the J call TRBJ1-5; tentative D call: TRBD1 (6 bases). Germline values: CDR1 LNHDA, CDR2 SQIVND (reference sequence). This CDR3 is 13 amino acids long. Between the trimmed V and J ends, which lost 5 bases and 6 bases, there was a span of 11 bases. The CDR3 nucleotides read TGTGCCAGTAGTGACGACAGGACTCAGCCCCAGCATTTT. Amino acids: CASSDDRTQPQHF.

The rearrangement joins TRBV19 to TRBJ1-6; D perhaps matches TRBD1 (5 bases). Per germline, CDR1 LNHDA and CDR2 SQIVND (reference sequence). V was clipped by 6 bases and J by 10 bases, with 16 bases between them. The CDR3 has 14 amino acids. The CDR3 protein is CASRAQTGGSPLHF. CDR3 nucleotides: TGTGCCAGTAGAGCACAAACCGGGGGATCACCCCTCCACTTT. The full variable domain, completed using reference TRBV19 and TRBJ1-6, is DGGITQSPKYLFRKEGQNVTLSCEQNLNHDAMYWYRQDPGQGLRLIYYSQIVNDFQKGDIAEGYSVSREKKESFPLTVTSAQKNPTAFYLCASRAQTGGSPLHFGNGTRLTVT.

The chain carries TRBV28 and TRBJ2-5, with D perhaps TRBD1 (5 bases). The CDR3 has 15 amino acids. The germline V gene encodes CDR1 MDHEN and CDR2 SYDVKM. V was shortened by 3 bases and J by 5 bases, with 16 bases between the two germline ends. CDR3 nucleotide sequence: TGTGCCAGCAGTTTTGTGGGGCTCCCAAGGGAGACCCAGTACTTC. Translated, it gives CASSFVGLPRETQYF.

The chain joins TRBV18 to TRBJ2-7; 10 nucleotides line up with TRBD2. V was pared by 0 bases and J by 4 bases, with 3 bases of the junction left unmatched. The CDR3 has 15 amino acids. Germline CDR1 is KGHSH and CDR2 is LQKENI. The CDR3 region is CASSPPASGSYEQYF. CDR3 bases: TGTGCCAGCTCACCACCGGCTAGCGGGAGTTACGAGCAGTACTTC. Full variable domain (missing parts from reference TRBV18 and TRBJ2-7): NAGVMQNPRHLVRRRGQEARLRCSPMKGHSHVYWYRQLPEEGLKFMVYLQKENIIDESGMPKERFSAEFPKEGPSILRIQQVVRGDSAAYFCASSPPASGSYEQYFGPGTRLTVT.

The V call is TRBV6-1, the J call TRBJ1-5; D unresolved. This CDR3 contains 16 residues. The V gene lost 2 bases and the J gene lost 1 base, with 12 bases spanning the gap. Germline V gene data show CDR1 as MNHNS and CDR2 as SASEGT. DNA for the CDR3: TGTGCCAGCAGTGAATTGGTGAGTACCAGCAATCAGCCCCAGCATTTT. Translating it yields CASSELVSTSNQPQHF.

The chain combines TRBV5-4 with TRBJ2-1, with 10 bases identical to TRBD2. This CDR3 contains 17 residues. The trim removed 1 base at V and 4 bases at J, leaving 8 bases unmatched. CDR1 SGHNT and CDR2 YYREEE come from the germline V gene (reference sequence). CDR3 in amino acids: CASSLSVAGGAYNEQFF. For the CDR3, the DNA is TGTGCCAGCAGCTTGTCGGTAGCGGGGGGCGCGTACAATGAGCAGTTCTTC.

The chain recombines TRBV6-2 or TRBV6-3 with TRBJ1-1, with 7 bases fitting TRBD1. The CDR3 is 13 residues long. Germline trimming cut 5 bases from V and 8 bases from J; bases unmatched to any gene: 8. The germline V gene encodes CDR1 MNHEY and CDR2 SVGEGT. CDR3 sequence: CASSHPGTEEAFF. The CDR3 DNA is TGTGCCAGCAGTCACCCCGGGACAGAAGAAGCTTTCTTT.

CDR3 residues: CASSLTGSYIGSPLHF. The CDR3 DNA reads TGTGCCAGCAGCTTAACAGGATCCTACATTGGTTCACCCCTCCACTTT. This chain uses TRBV7-2 with TRBJ1-6, with D maybe TRBD1 (5 bases). Per the germline V gene, CDR1 is SGHTA and CDR2 is FQGNSA. V lost 2 bases to trimming and J lost 9 bases, with 17 bases between them. This CDR3 spans 16 amino acids.

The V call is TRBV10-3, the J call TRBJ1-3; D might be TRBD1 (5 bases). The CDR3 covers 15 residues. CDR1 is ENHRY and CDR2 is SYGVKD in the germline V gene. The V and J ends lost 3 bases and 0 bases respectively, with 9 bases between them. Here the CDR3 reads CAISETDSSGNTIYF. CDR3 DNA: TGTGCCATCAGTGAAACAGACAGCTCTGGAAACACCATATATTTT.

The chain couples TRBV5-1 to TRBJ1-6, with D uncertain. The CDR3 has 15 amino acids. Trimming took 4 bases from V and 5 from J, leaving 13 bases between them. Germline V gives CDR1 SGHRS, CDR2 YFSETQ. CDR3 nucleotides: TGCGCCAGCAGCGTCAGCGGGGATAATAATTCACCCCTCCACTTT. Protein sequence: CASSVSGDNNSPLHF.

This rearrangement joins TRBV6-4 to TRBJ2-7; 7 nucleotides line up with TRBD1. The CDR3 sequence is 16 residues long. The germline V gene has CDR1 MRHNA and CDR2 SNTAGT. With 0 bases clipped from V and 3 bases from J, the junction kept 8 bases outside the gene matches. CDR3 sequence: CASSDSKGGEVYEQYF. The DNA for the CDR3 is TGTGCCAGCAGTGACTCGAAAGGGGGCGAGGTCTACGAGCAGTACTTC.

The chain joins TRBV28 to TRBJ1-5, with a weak D call TRBD1 (5 bases). CDR1 and CDR2 from the germline V gene are MDHEN and SYDVKM. This CDR3 comprises 12 residues. The germline V and J ends were trimmed by 6 bases and 4 bases, with 7 bases remaining between them. This chain's CDR3 is CASRNRNQPQHF. The CDR3 region has the DNA TGTGCCAGCAGGAACAGGAATCAGCCCCAGCATTTT.

A word on this clone: Distinct nucleotide sequences in the sample also encode this CDR3. The rearrangement links TRBV3-1 (or the pseudogene TRBV3-2) to TRBJ1-1; D call uncertain. Germline assignment: CDR1 LGHDT and CDR2 YNNKEL (reference sequence). V was cut by 4 bases and J by 0 bases, with 3 bases left in between. The CDR3 covers 12 residues. The CDR3, as DNA: TGTGCCAGCAGCCGAGTGAACACTGAAGCTTTCTTT. Protein product: CASSRVNTEAFF.

The chain carries TRBV19 and TRBJ2-3; 8 positions agree with TRBD2. The V segment lost 8 bases and the J segment 3 bases; nucleotides outside the gene matches: 10. The CDR3 length is 15 residues. CDR1 is LNHDA, CDR2 SQIVND, per germline (reference sequence). The DNA of the CDR3 is TGTGCCAGTGGGACCGGGACTAGATCTACAGATACGCAGTATTTT. Amino acids: CASGTGTRSTDTQYF.

The CDR3 region has the DNA TGTGCCTGGAGTCCTCTGGGCCAACGAAATGAAAAACTGTTTTTT. This gives the protein CAWSPLGQRNEKLFF. The chain recombines TRBV30 with TRBJ1-4; unclear D gene. Per the germline V gene, CDR1 is GTSNPN and CDR2 is SVGIG (reference sequence). CDR3 size: 15 residues. V lost 2 bases and J 5 bases, leaving 15 bases between the germline ends.

The CDR3 loop is CASSFGQGNSPLHF. The DNA of the CDR3 is TGCGCCAGCAGCTTCGGACAGGGTAATTCACCCCTCCACTTT. V is TRBV5-1 and J is TRBJ1-6; TRBD1 matches 8 bases. Germline CDR1 SGHRS, CDR2 YFSETQ. This CDR3 region has 14 residues. Unmatched junction bases numbered 1, after V lost 2 bases and J lost 6 bases.

This rearrangement joins TRBV7-8 to TRBJ2-7; weak D call: TRBD1 (5 bases). Germline CDR1 SGHVS, CDR2 FQNEAQ. V was clipped by 5 bases and J by 0 bases, with 8 bases between them. CDR3 length: 13 amino acids. The CDR3 bases are TGTGCCAGCAGCGTAGGGGCCTCCTACGAGCAGTACTTC. Translating it yields CASSVGASYEQYF. Variable domain in full (rest from reference TRBV7-8 and TRBJ2-7): GAGVSQSPRYKVAKRGQDVALRCDPISGHVSLFWYQQALGQGPEFLTYFQNEAQLDKSGLPSDRFFAERPEGSVSTLKIQRTQQEDSAVYLCASSVGASYEQYFGPGTRLTVT.

The rearrangement uses TRBV27 and TRBJ2-7; D unclear. The CDR3 runs 13 residues. The germline gives CDR1 MNHEY, CDR2 SMNVEV (reference sequence). V lost 2 bases and J 1 base, leaving 6 bases between the germline ends. The chain's CDR3 is CASSLTPSYEQYF. DNA for the CDR3: TGTGCCAGCAGTTTAACACCTTCCTACGAGCAGTACTTC.

The V and J genes are TRBV30 and TRBJ2-7, with 10 nucleotides matching TRBD1. The V gene's germline CDR1 is GTSNPN and CDR2 SVGIG (reference sequence). The CDR3 totals 14 residues. J gave up 7 bases and V 5 bases, and 11 bases lay outside the gene matches. CDR3 protein: CAWATPGQGREQYF. The CDR3 DNA sequence: TGTGCCTGGGCTACTCCGGGACAGGGGAGGGAGCAGTACTTC.

The rearrangement links TRBV6-4 to TRBJ1-1; D uncertain. V shed 4 bases and J shed 1 base, with 7 bases lying between them. This CDR3 is built from 13 residues. The germline V gene encodes CDR1 MRHNA and CDR2 SNTAGT. This CDR3 reads CASSVAGNTEAFF. CDR3 in DNA: TGTGCCAGCAGTGTGGCAGGGAACACTGAAGCTTTCTTT.

This clone was found once. The chain couples TRBV3-1 (or the pseudogene TRBV3-2) to TRBJ1-2, with 11 bases identical to TRBD1. Germline lookup yields CDR1 LGHDT and CDR2 YNNKEL (reference sequence). V gave up 3 bases and J gave up 6 bases; unmatched junction bases: 0. The CDR3 contains 13 residues. CDR3 loop: CASSQDRGHGYTF. The CDR3 DNA reads as TGTGCCAGCAGCCAGGACAGGGGGCATGGCTACACCTTC.

This chain links TRBV19 with TRBJ1-6, with unresolved D. Trimming removed 5 bases from V and 4 bases from J, with 3 bases in between. The germline gives CDR1 LNHDA, CDR2 SQIVND (reference sequence). CDR3 length: 12 amino acids. CDR3 region: CASSPYNSPLHF. The CDR3 DNA reads as TGTGCCAGTAGTCCATATAATTCACCCCTCCACTTT.

The V call is TRBV28, the J call TRBJ2-1; TRBD2 agrees at 14 bases. The CDR3 totals 15 residues. Germline lookup yields CDR1 MDHEN and CDR2 SYDVKM. V gave up 8 bases and J gave up 8 bases; unmatched junction bases: 8. The CDR3 here is CASVTSGRVSHEQFF. Here the CDR3 DNA reads TGTGCCAGCGTGACTAGCGGGAGGGTTTCCCATGAGCAGTTCTTC. Drawing the rest from reference TRBV28 and TRBJ2-1, the complete variable domain is DVKVTQSSRYLVKRTGEKVFLECVQDMDHENMFWYRQDPGLGLRLIYFSYDVKMKEKGDIPEGYSVSREKKERFSLILESASTNQTSMYLCASVTSGRVSHEQFFGPGTRLTVL.